A single sample gave rise to the 11 T cell receptor beta chains below, sequenced in a study of liver allograft versus peripheral blood T cells. In the study overall: Repertoires from peripheral blood of liver transplant recipients were compared with those inside their transplanted livers.

Using its own MiXCR run on the reads, TCRdb lists one record per CDR3 protein. The table records approximately 9,300 distinct CDR3 sequences, approximately 17% of them present only once. These receptors were obtained from a human patient who had a liver transplant. Some T cells may be provided by the graft donor.

V is TRBV12-5 and J is TRBJ1-3; D is perhaps TRBD1 (6 bases). The CDR3 has 15 residues. Germline-derived CDR1 and CDR2 are LGHNT and FRNRAP. V shed 1 base and J shed 0 bases, with 7 bases lying between them. The CDR3 loop is CASGLGDTSGNTIYF. In nucleotides, the CDR3 is TGTGCTAGTGGTTTGGGGGACACCTCTGGAAACACCATATATTTT.

The gene calls are TRBV12-3 or TRBV12-4 and TRBJ1-1, with D perhaps TRBD1 (5 bases). This CDR3 has 12 residues. V dropped 5 bases and J dropped 12 bases, with 16 bases sitting between them. CDR3 residues: CASSPRLGTSFF. The CDR3, as DNA: TGTGCCAGCAGTCCCCGTCTCGGGACCTCTTTCTTT.

The chain is built from TRBV12-3 or TRBV12-4 and TRBJ1-1, with a tentative D call TRBD1 (6 bases). The V end was cut by 2 bases, the J end by 4 bases, with 8 bases between. CDR3 length equals 13 residues. In DNA, the CDR3 is TGTGCCAGCAGTTTACGAGGGGGCACTGAAGCTTTCTTT. Protein: CASSLRGGTEAFF.

This chain links TRBV20-1 with TRBJ1-2; D perhaps matches TRBD1 (5 bases). The CDR3 is made up of 12 amino acids. Trimming took 1 base from V and 7 from J, leaving 10 bases between them. Germline assignment: CDR1 DFQATT and CDR2 SNEGSKA (reference sequence). CDR3 amino acids: CSARVRGFGYTF. CDR3 nucleotide sequence: TGCAGTGCTAGAGTCCGGGGGTTTGGCTACACCTTC.

This clonotype was detected ten times or more. V usage is TRBV6-5 and J usage is TRBJ1-3; 7 bases line up with TRBD1. The germline gives CDR1 MNHEY, CDR2 SVGAGI. The CDR3 extends over 14 amino acids. V lost 6 bases to trimming and J lost 8 bases; unmatched junction nucleotides: 10. In DNA, the CDR3 is TGTGCCAGCAGAAGGGACAGAGGGGGCTACACCATATATTTT. As protein: CASRRDRGGYTIYF.

This clonotype was seen only once. It differs at one base from a far larger clone, so likely a read error. The gene calls are TRBV6-5 and TRBJ1-1, with a weak D call TRBD1 (5 bases). Germline V gives CDR1 MNHEY, CDR2 SVGAGI. Trimming pared 5 bases from V and 0 bases from J, leaving 13 bases between. The CDR3 consists of 15 residues. As DNA, the CDR3 is TGTGCCAGCAGTGCTCAGGGTAGCGTGAACACTGAAGCTTTCTTT. Its translation: CASSAQGSVNTEAFF.

Notes on this clonotype: This sequence may be a read error, since a much larger clone differs from it by one base. V is TRBV6-2 or TRBV6-3 and J is TRBJ1-3; no clear D. The CDR3 sequence is 13 residues long. The germline CDR1 and CDR2 sequences are MNHEY and SVGEGT. In DNA, the CDR3 is TGTGCCAGCAGTTACCCACCTGGAGACACCATATATTTT. Translation gives CASSYPPGDTIYF.

This clonotype was detected only a few times. The J gene is TRBJ1-4, the V gene TRBV6-1, with D hard to call. V shed 7 bases and J shed 8 bases, with 17 bases lying between them. This CDR3 spans 14 amino acids. Looked up from germline, CDR1 is MNHNS and CDR2 is SASEGT. The CDR3 reads CASIDSGRREKLFF. The CDR3 DNA sequence: TGTGCCAGCATTGACTCAGGCCGACGGGAAAAACTGTTTTTT.

The chain links TRBV27 to TRBJ2-2, with a weak D call TRBD2 (5 bases). V dropped 3 bases and J dropped 1 base, with 9 bases sitting between them. The CDR3 consists of 15 residues. From germline, CDR1 is MNHEY and CDR2 SMNVEV (reference sequence). The CDR3 loop reads CASSFSGRNTGELFF. The CDR3 DNA sequence: TGTGCCAGCAGTTTCTCGGGGAGGAACACCGGGGAGCTGTTTTTT.

This clonotype was seen more than once but under ten times. This chain links TRBV6-6 with TRBJ2-1; D is possibly TRBD2 (6 bases). The CDR3 has 16 residues. Per germline, CDR1 MNHNY and CDR2 SVGAGI (reference sequence). Trimming took 5 bases from V and 7 from J, leaving 21 bases between them. CDR3 in amino acids: CASSRSTSSRGNEQFF. In nucleotides, the CDR3 is TGTGCCAGCAGTCGCTCCACTAGCTCCCGGGGAAATGAGCAGTTCTTC.

Sample share makes this clonotype medium-sized. J is TRBJ2-3 and V is TRBV18; no clear D. Germline V gene lookup returns CDR1 KGHSH and CDR2 LQKENI. Trimming stripped 3 bases from V and 0 bases from J, with 19 bases between. The CDR3 runs to 18 residues. CDR3 nucleotide sequence: TGTGCCAGCTCACCTAGGCAGGCCTACACGACTAGCACAGATACGCAGTATTTT. This gives the protein CASSPRQAYTTSTDTQYF.